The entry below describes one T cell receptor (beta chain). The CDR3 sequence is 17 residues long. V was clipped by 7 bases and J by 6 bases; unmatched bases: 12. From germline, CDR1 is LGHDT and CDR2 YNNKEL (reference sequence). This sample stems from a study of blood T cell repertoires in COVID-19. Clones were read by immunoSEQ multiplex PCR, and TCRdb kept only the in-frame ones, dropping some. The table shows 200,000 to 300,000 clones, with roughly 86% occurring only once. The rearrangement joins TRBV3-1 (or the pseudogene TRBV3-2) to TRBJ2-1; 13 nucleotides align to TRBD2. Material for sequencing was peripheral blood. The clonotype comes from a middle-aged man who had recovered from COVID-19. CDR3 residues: CASTRRTSGSSFNEQFF. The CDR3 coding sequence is TGTGCCAGCACCCGACGGACTAGCGGGAGTAGTTTCAATGAGCAGTTCTTC.